This TCR beta chain was identified in a study of OX40 agonist ivuxolimab in advanced cancers. Using immunoSEQ multiplex PCR, the repertoire was profiled, and TCRdb retains in-frame clones only, with some absent. The sample includes more than 40,000 clones, over 65% of them seen just once. The germline V and J ends were trimmed by 0 bases and 0 bases, with 8 bases remaining between them. This CDR3 spans 15 amino acids. The germline V gene has CDR1 LGHNA and CDR2 YNFKEQ. The rearrangement joins TRBV4-2 to TRBJ1-2; the D is unclear. The sample here was CD4+ or CD8+ T cells sorted from blood, taken in a trial of the OX40 agonist ivuxolimab. This clonotype was obtained from an adult with an advanced solid tumor such as melanoma, head and neck, liver or kidney cancer. For the CDR3, the DNA is TGTGCCAGCAGCCAAGATCCGGGAGCTAACTATGGCTACACCTTC. Its protein product is CASSQDPGANYGYTF.